This TCR beta chain was captured in a study of Ad26.COV2.S vaccination and SARS-CoV-2 variants. Study-wide context: The donor was enrolled in the Ad26.COV2.S arm of the COV1001 trial. Study results and limitations: Higher spike-specific TCR breadth was found in vaccine recipients than in placebo recipients.

Repertoires were generated with immunoSEQ multiplex PCR, while TCRdb's copy carries only in-frame clones and drops some. The sample lists about 370,000 clones, 80% to 90% seen once, with roughly 3.2% in the top ten. In its sample, this clone was seen a few times. Its antigen is not identified. Treatment meaning: roughly 20 received Ad26.COV2.S at low or high dose, single or two shots; roughly 5 received placebo; per-sample allocation not given. On day 63 after the first injection, vaccine and placebo recipients gave samples. Germline V gene lookup returns CDR1 LNHDA and CDR2 SQIVND (reference sequence). Deletions cut 1 base from V and 6 bases from J, with 6 bases between. The CDR3 has 12 amino acids.

The starting material was peripheral blood, obtained in a trial of Ad26.COV2.S vaccine versus placebo. The chain is built from TRBV19 and TRBJ1-2, with no clear D. This clonotype was sampled from a person aged 18-65 years who received the Ad26.COV2.S COVID-19 vaccine or a placebo. The CDR3 bases are TGTGCCAGTAGTATAGCGGCTGATGGCTACACCTTC. It yields the protein CASSIAADGYTF.